The 5 T cell receptor beta chains below all came from one sample that was sequenced in a study of identifying expanded T cells in peripheral blood. Generated by immunoSEQ multiplex PCR, the TCRdb table keeps only in-frame clones and is missing some. The sample lists roughly 84,000 clones, over 85% occurring once. The sample was blood. These receptors all stem from a person aged 18 to 70 in good health.

The gene calls are TRBV9 and TRBJ2-1; D is ambiguous. Germline CDR1 reads SGDLS; CDR2 reads YYNGEE. Trimming removed 3 bases at V and 6 bases at J, with 10 bases between. The CDR3 is made up of 13 amino acids. CDR3: CASSDLSGNEQFF. The CDR3 nucleotides are TGTGCCAGCAGCGACCTCAGTGGCAATGAGCAGTTCTTC.

V is TRBV7-9 and J is TRBJ2-5; 8 bases align to TRBD1. Germline-derived CDR1 and CDR2 are SEHNR and FQNEAQ (reference sequence). The CDR3 runs 14 residues. J was trimmed by 2 bases and V by 5 bases; bases with no gene match: 4. The CDR3 sequence is CASSPDRAQETQYF. The CDR3 bases are TGTGCCAGCAGCCCGGACAGGGCACAAGAGACCCAGTACTTC.

This sequence joins TRBV13 and TRBJ2-2, with 7 bases that match TRBD1. The ends lost 5 bases at V and 2 bases at J; junction bases unmatched: 14. Germline CDR1 PRHDT, CDR2 FYEKMQ (reference sequence). The CDR3 is 18 residues long. The CDR3 coding sequence is TGTGCCAGCAGCCCGAGAGCTGGGGACAGTTTAAACACCGGGGAGCTGTTTTTT. It translates to CASSPRAGDSLNTGELFF.

The V call is TRBV12-5, the J call TRBJ1-1; D gene uncertain. Looked up from germline, CDR1 is LGHNT and CDR2 is FRNRAP. The ends were cut back, 6 bases at V and 1 base at J, with 9 bases in the middle. The length of the CDR3 is 13 residues. This chain's CDR3 is CASGWTANTEAFF. The DNA of the CDR3 is TGTGCTAGTGGGTGGACCGCGAACACTGAAGCTTTCTTT.

The chain joins TRBV30 to TRBJ2-1, with 11 bases that match TRBD2. The CDR3 has 15 residues. V gave up 3 bases and J gave up 4 bases; unmatched junction bases: 5. CDR1 and CDR2 from the germline V gene are GTSNPN and SVGIG (reference sequence). In DNA form, the CDR3 reads TGTGCCTGGAGCCCCATAGCGGGGGGGTACAATGAGCAGTTCTTC. It yields the protein CAWSPIAGGYNEQFF.